What follows are 8 T cell receptor beta chains derived from one specimen sequenced in a study of response to subunit inactivated influenza vaccine. From the RT-PCR reads, TCRdb called clonotypes with MiXCR, one entry per CDR3 protein. Here the sample spans about 500,000 distinct CDR3 sequences, approximately 17% being singletons. Specimen: CD4+ T cells sorted from PBMCs, collected about 23 months after vaccination. These receptors originate from a man aged 50 to 75 who received an inactivated influenza vaccine.

This clonotype has ten or more counts. This chain connects TRBV2 to TRBJ1-5; 9 bases map to TRBD1. The germline gives CDR1 SNHLY, CDR2 FYNNEI. V dropped 5 bases and J dropped 4; count of bases not matched to a gene: 3. The CDR3 runs to 14 residues. The CDR3 DNA reads as TGTGCCAGCAGTCCGGACAGGGGTAATCAGCCCCAGCATTTT. Its protein is CASSPDRGNQPQHF.

V is TRBV10-3 and J is TRBJ1-3; 11 positions match TRBD1. The J segment lost 3 bases and the V segment lost 6 bases, leaving 16 bases of the junction unmatched. This CDR3 region has 19 residues. Germline loops: CDR1 ENHRY, CDR2 SYGVKD. CDR3 coding DNA: TGTGCCATCAGGGGACCTCGGACAGGGGGCGGTCGCCATGGAAACACCATATATTTT. Translated, it gives CAIRGPRTGGGRHGNTIYF.

The chain carries TRBV5-4 and TRBJ2-1; tentative D call: TRBD1 (6 bases). The CDR3 runs 15 residues. Germline V gene sequence: CDR1 SGHNT, CDR2 YYREEE (reference sequence). V was trimmed by 3 bases and J by 2 bases, leaving 12 bases between them. CDR3 sequence reads: CASSSRDTAYNEQFF. CDR3 sequence (DNA): TGTGCCAGCAGCTCCCGGGACACTGCCTACAATGAGCAGTTCTTC. Combining the CDR3 with reference TRBV5-4 and TRBJ2-1 gives the whole variable domain ETGVTQSPTHLIKTRGQQVTLRCSSQSGHNTVSWYQQALGQGPQFIFQYYREEENGRGNFPPRFSGLQFPNYSSELNVNALELDDSALYLCASSSRDTAYNEQFFGPGTRLTVL.

In its sample, this clonotype was seen a few times. The V gene is TRBV7-9, the J gene TRBJ2-3; 8 bases match TRBD1. After removal of 0 bases from V and 8 bases from J, the junction contained 4 bases not matched to a gene. The CDR3 totals 14 residues. Germline CDR1 is SEHNR and CDR2 is FQNEAQ (reference sequence). The CDR3 DNA sequence: TGTGCCAGCAGCTTAGCGAGCGGACAGGGTACGCAGTATTTT. It translates to CASSLASGQGTQYF.

This chain links TRBV20-1 with TRBJ1-2; TRBD1 is a possible D gene (6 bases). Germline V gene lookup returns CDR1 DFQATT and CDR2 SNEGSKA (reference sequence). The CDR3 is 14 residues long. V lost 2 bases and J 4 bases, leaving 14 bases between the germline ends. The CDR3 reads CSARKDQGRYGYTF. In nucleotides, the CDR3 is TGCAGTGCTAGAAAAGACCAGGGGCGCTATGGCTACACCTTC.

The chain couples TRBV24-1 to TRBJ2-3; perhaps TRBD2 as D (6 bases). Germline lookup yields CDR1 KGHDR and CDR2 SFDVKD. The CDR3 is made up of 15 amino acids. Deletions cut 9 bases from V and 1 base from J, with 16 bases between. The CDR3 region is CATRAYWGGTDTQYF. Written as DNA, the CDR3 is TGTGCCACCCGTGCCTATTGGGGGGGCACAGATACGCAGTATTTT.

The genes are TRBV20-1 and TRBJ2-7; 7 nucleotides align to TRBD2. Germline trimming cut 6 bases from V and 3 bases from J; bases unmatched to any gene: 8. The CDR3 consists of 13 residues. Looked up from germline, CDR1 is DFQATT and CDR2 is SNEGSKA (reference sequence). The DNA for the CDR3 is TGCAGTGCACAAAGAACTAGCGTCTACGAGCAGTACTTC. Protein product: CSAQRTSVYEQYF.

This clonotype was detected only a few times. The gene calls are TRBV20-1 and TRBJ2-1; 12 bases align to TRBD2. In germline, CDR1 is DFQATT, CDR2 SNEGSKA (reference sequence). After removal of 1 base from V and 3 bases from J, the junction contained 1 base not matched to a gene. This CDR3 has 15 residues. CDR3 nucleotides: TGCAGTGCTAGAGGGACTAGCGGGGACTACAATGAGCAGTTCTTC. The encoded protein is CSARGTSGDYNEQFF.